The 4 T cell receptor beta chains listed next were all sequenced from one sample in a study of shared clonotypes between healthy human individuals. Clones were read by immunoSEQ multiplex PCR, and TCRdb kept only the in-frame ones, dropping some. The sample holds some 1,900,000 clones, about 95% seen once. Terminally differentiated effector memory CD45RA+ cells were excluded from the naive CD8 cells, which were CD45RO-negative and positively selected for CCR7. Material: naive CD8+ T cells sorted from blood. These receptor sequences come from a young man in good health.

This rearrangement joins TRBV5-5 to TRBJ2-7; 9 bases map to TRBD1. The CDR3 length is 17 residues. V was pared by 0 bases and J by 1 base, with 8 bases of the junction left unmatched. Germline CDR1 SGHKS, CDR2 YYEKEE (reference sequence). The CDR3 is CASSLEGQGLYSYEQYF. The CDR3 coding sequence is TGTGCCAGCAGCTTGGAGGGACAGGGACTGTATTCCTACGAGCAGTACTTC.

CDR3 DNA: TGTGCCAGCAGCTTTATTCCGGGACAGGGCAATTCACCCCTCCACTTT. It encodes CASSFIPGQGNSPLHF. The V gene is TRBV7-2, the J gene TRBJ1-6; TRBD1 agrees at 9 bases. Trimming removed 3 bases from V and 7 bases from J; junction bases left unmatched: 7. Per the germline V gene, CDR1 is SGHTA and CDR2 is FQGNSA. The CDR3 consists of 16 residues.

The chain uses TRBV11-2 and TRBJ2-7; 10 bases line up with TRBD1. The CDR3 extends over 15 amino acids. Germline trimming cut 5 bases from V and 3 bases from J; bases unmatched to any gene: 7. CDR1 is SGHAT and CDR2 is FQNNGV in the germline V gene. CDR3 amino acids: CASSQDRGSIYEQYF. DNA of the CDR3: TGTGCCAGCAGCCAGGACAGGGGGTCGATCTACGAGCAGTACTTC.

The V call is TRBV7-6, the J call TRBJ1-4; the D gene is possibly TRBD1 (6 bases). With 5 bases removed from V and 15 bases from J, the gap between germline ends came to 16 bases. The CDR3 is 12 residues long. Germline assignment: CDR1 SGHVS and CDR2 FNYEAQ. CDR3 region: CASSPFEGVLFF. The CDR3 DNA reads TGTGCCAGCAGCCCCTTCGAGGGGGTATTGTTTTTT. The complete variable domain, with remaining parts taken from reference TRBV7-6 and TRBJ1-4, reads GAGVSQSPRYKVTKRGQDVALRCDPISGHVSLYWYRQALGQGPEFLTYFNYEAQQDKSGLPNDRFSAERPEGSISTLTIQRTEQRDSAMYRCASSPFEGVLFFGSGTQLSVL.